In this sample, the clone carrying this T cell receptor (beta chain) turned up once. Study processing details: Using reference gene primer amplification, nucleated cell counts were estimated. The repertoire was sequenced with immunoSEQ multiplex PCR; TCRdb's copy has only in-frame clones and lacks some. The V and J calls and clone size were taken over from that table, and D and trimming were inferred from the DNA. In the table there are about 320,000 clones, approximately 91% of which are singletons. This CDR3 has 15 residues. Germline CDR1 LNHNV, CDR2 YYDKDF (reference sequence). J was trimmed by 4 bases and V by 0 bases; bases with no gene match: 4. These data are taken from a study of blood T cell repertoires in COVID-19. As for the study in general: From T cells, B-cell-depleted T cells, or PBMCs came the material, which was cDNA or gDNA.

This clonotype was sampled from a woman in her thirties who had been exposed to COVID-19. The chain links TRBV15 to TRBJ1-2; 8 bases agree with TRBD1. Material: PBMCs or T cells enriched from blood (not recorded which). The DNA of the CDR3 is TGTGCCACCAGCAGAGAGGACAGGGCGGCCTATGGCTACACCTTC. Amino acids: CATSREDRAAYGYTF.